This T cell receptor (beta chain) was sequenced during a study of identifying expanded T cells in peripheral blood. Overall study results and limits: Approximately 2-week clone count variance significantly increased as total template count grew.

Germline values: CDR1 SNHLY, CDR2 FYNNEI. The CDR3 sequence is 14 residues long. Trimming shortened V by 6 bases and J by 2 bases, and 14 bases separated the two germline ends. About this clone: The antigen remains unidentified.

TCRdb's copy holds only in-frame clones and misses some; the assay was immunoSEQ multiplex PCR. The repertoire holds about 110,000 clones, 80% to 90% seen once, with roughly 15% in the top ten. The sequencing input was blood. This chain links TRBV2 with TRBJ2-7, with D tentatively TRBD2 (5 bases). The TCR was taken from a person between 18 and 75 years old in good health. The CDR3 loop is CASSLGLLTYEQYF. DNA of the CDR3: TGTGCCAGCAGCCTCGGACTCCTCACCTACGAGCAGTACTTC.